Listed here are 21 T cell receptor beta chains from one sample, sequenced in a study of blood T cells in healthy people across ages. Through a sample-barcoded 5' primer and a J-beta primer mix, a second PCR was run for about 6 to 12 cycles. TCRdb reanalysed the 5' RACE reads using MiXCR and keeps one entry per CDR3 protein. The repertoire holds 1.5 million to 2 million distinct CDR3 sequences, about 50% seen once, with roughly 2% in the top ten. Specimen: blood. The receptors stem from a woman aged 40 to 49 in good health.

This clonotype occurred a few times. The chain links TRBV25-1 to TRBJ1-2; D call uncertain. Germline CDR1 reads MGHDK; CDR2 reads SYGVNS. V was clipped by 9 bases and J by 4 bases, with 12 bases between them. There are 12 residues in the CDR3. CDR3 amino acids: CASSDQPYGYTF. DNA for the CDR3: TGTGCCAGTTCCGATCAGCCCTATGGCTACACCTTC.

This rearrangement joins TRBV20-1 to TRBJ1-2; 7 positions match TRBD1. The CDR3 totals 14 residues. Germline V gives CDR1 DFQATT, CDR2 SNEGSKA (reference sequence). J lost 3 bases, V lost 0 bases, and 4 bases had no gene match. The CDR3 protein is CSARDLRGYYGYTF. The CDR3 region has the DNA TGCAGTGCTAGAGATCTCAGGGGGTACTATGGCTACACCTTC.

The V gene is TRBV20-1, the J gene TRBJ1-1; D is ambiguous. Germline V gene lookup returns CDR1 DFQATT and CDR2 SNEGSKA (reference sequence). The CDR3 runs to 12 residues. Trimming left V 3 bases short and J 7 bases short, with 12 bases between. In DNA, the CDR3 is TGCAGTGCTAGTTTTCGAAGCGTTGAAGCTTTCTTT. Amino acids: CSASFRSVEAFF.

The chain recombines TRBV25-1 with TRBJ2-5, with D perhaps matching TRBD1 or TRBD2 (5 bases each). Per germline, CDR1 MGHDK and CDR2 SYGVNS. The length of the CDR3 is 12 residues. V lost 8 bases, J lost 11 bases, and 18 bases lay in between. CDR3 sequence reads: CASEFGAYEQYF. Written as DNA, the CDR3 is TGTGCCAGCGAGTTCGGGGCCTATGAGCAGTACTTC. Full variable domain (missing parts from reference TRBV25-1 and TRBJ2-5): EADIYQTPRYLVIGTGKKITLECSQTMGHDKMYWYQQDPGMELHLIHYSYGVNSTEKGDLSSESTVSRIRTEHFPLTLESARPSHTSQYLCASEFGAYEQYFGPGTRLLVL.

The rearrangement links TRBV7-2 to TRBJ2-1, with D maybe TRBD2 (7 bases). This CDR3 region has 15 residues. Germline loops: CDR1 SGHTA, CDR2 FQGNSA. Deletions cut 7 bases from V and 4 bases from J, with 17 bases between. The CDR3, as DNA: TGTGCCAGCAAGGTCGGGGGGCTTTTTTACAATGAGCAGTTCTTC. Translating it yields CASKVGGLFYNEQFF.

The CDR3 is CASSFYQTNEQFF. CDR3 DNA: TGTGCCAGCAGTTTCTACCAGACCAATGAGCAGTTCTTC. The V and J genes are TRBV27 and TRBJ2-1; no firm D call. CDR1 is MNHEY, CDR2 SMNVEV, per germline (reference sequence). CDR3 length equals 13 residues. V lost 3 bases and J lost 6, with 9 bases in between.

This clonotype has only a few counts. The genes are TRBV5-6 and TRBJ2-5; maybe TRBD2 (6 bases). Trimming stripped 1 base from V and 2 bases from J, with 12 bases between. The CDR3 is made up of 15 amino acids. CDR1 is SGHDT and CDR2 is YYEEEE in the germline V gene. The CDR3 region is CASSLIGGVQETQYF. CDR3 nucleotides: TGTGCCAGCAGCTTGATTGGCGGGGTACAAGAGACCCAGTACTTC. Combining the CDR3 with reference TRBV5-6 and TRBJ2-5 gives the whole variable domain DAGVTQSPTHLIKTRGQQVTLRCSPKSGHDTVSWYQQALGQGPQFIFQYYEEEERQRGNFPDRFSGHQFPNYSSELNVNALLLGDSALYLCASSLIGGVQETQYFGPGTRLLVL.

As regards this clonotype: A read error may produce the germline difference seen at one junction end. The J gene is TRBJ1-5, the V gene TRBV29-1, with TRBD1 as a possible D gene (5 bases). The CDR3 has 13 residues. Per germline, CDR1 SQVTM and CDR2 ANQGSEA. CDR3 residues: CCVEEGLGQPQHF. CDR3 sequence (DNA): TGCTGCGTTGAAGAGGGGCTTGGGCAGCCCCAGCATTTT.

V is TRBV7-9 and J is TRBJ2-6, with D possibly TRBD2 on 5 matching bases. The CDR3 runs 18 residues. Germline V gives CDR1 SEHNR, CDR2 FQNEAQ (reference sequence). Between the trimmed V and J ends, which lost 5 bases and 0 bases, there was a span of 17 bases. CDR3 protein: CASSDTALRVSGANVLTF. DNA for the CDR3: TGTGCCAGCAGCGATACCGCGTTGAGGGTCTCTGGGGCCAACGTCCTGACTTTC.

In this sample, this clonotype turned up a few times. The CDR3 sequence is CASNWPKETQYF. CDR3 nucleotides: TGTGCCAGCAATTGGCCGAAAGAGACCCAGTACTTC. The V call is TRBV6-2 or TRBV6-3, the J call TRBJ2-5; D is undetermined. The CDR3 totals 12 residues. Germline loops: CDR1 MNHEY, CDR2 SVGEGT. The V end was cut by 7 bases, the J end by 3 bases, with 9 bases between.

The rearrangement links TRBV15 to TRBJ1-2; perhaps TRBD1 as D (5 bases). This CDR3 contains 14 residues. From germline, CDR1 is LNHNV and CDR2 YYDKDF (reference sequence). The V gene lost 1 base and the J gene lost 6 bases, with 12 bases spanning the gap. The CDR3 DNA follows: TGTGCCACCAGCAGAGCCGGGGGGGTTAATGGCTACACCTTC. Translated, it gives CATSRAGGVNGYTF.

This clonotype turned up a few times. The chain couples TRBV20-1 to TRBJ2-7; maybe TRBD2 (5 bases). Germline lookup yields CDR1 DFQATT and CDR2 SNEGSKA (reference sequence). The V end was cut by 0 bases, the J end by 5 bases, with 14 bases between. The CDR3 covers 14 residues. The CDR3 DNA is TGCAGTGCTAGAGATGAGGCTAGCATCCACGAGCAGTACTTC. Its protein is CSARDEASIHEQYF.

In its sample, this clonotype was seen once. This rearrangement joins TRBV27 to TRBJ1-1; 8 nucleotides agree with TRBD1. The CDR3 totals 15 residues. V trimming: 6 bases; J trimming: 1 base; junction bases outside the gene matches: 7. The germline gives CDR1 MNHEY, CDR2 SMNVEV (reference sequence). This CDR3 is CASSLLGTGNTEAFF. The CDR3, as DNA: TGTGCCAGCAGCCTCCTTGGGACAGGGAACACTGAAGCTTTCTTT.

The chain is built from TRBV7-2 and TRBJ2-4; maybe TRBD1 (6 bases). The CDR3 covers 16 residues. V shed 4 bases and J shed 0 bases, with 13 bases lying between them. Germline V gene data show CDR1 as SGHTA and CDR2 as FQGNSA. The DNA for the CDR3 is TGTGCCAGCAGCTCACAGGGTGGGGGAGCCAAAAACATTCAGTACTTC. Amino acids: CASSSQGGGAKNIQYF.

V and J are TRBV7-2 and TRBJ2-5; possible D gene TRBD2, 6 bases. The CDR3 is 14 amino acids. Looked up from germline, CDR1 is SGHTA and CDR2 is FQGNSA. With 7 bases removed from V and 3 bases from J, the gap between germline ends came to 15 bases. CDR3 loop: CASNNGWGEETQYF. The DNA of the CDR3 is TGTGCCAGCAACAATGGGTGGGGGGAAGAGACCCAGTACTTC. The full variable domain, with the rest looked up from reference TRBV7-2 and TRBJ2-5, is GAGVSQSPSNKVTEKGKDVELRCDPISGHTALYWYRQSLGQGLEFLIYFQGNSAPDKSGLPSDRFSAERTGGSVSTLTIQRTQQEDSAVYLCASNNGWGEETQYFGPGTRLLVL.

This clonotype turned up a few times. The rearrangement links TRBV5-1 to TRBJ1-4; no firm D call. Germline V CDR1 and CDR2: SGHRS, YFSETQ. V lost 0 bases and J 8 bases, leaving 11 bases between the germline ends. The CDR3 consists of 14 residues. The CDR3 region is CASSLGIGGEKLFF. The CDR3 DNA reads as TGCGCCAGCAGCTTGGGTATCGGAGGGGAAAAACTGTTTTTT.

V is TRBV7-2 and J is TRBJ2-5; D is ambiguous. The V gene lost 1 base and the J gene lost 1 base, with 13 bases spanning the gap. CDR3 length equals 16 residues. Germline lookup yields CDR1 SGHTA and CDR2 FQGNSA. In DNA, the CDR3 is TGTGCCAGCAGCTTAGGTTCCCTGAAGTTCCAAGAGACCCAGTACTTC. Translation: CASSLGSLKFQETQYF.

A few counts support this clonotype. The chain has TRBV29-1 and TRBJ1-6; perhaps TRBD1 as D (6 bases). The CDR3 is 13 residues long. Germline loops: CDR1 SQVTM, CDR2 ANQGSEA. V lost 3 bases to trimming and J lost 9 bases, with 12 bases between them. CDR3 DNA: TGCAGCGTTGAGGCGGGGGCGGGTTCACCCCTCCACTTT. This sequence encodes CSVEAGAGSPLHF. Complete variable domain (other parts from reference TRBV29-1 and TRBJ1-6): SAVISQKPSRDICQRGTSLTIQCQVDSQVTMMFWYRQQPGQSLTLIATANQGSEATYESGFVIDKFPISRPNLTFSTLTVSNMSPEDSSIYLCSVEAGAGSPLHFGNGTRLTVT.

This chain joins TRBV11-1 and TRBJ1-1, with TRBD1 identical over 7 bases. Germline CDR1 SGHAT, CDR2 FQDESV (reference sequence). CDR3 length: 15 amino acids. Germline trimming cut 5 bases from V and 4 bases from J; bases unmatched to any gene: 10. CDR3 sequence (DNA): TGTGCCAGCAGCACCCACAGGGGTCTCGGCACTGAAGCTTTCTTT. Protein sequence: CASSTHRGLGTEAFF.

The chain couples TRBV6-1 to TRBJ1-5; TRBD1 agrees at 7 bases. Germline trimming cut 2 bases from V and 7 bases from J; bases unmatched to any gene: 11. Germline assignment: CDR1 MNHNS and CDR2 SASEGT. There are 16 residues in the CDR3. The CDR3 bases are TGTGCCAGCAGTGAAATAGCGACAGGGCGGGAGCAGCCCCAGCATTTT. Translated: CASSEIATGREQPQHF.

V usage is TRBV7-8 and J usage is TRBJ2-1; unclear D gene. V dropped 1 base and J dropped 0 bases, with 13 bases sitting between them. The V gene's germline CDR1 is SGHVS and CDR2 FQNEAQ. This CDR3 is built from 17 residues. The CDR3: CASSLGGSVLSYNEQFF. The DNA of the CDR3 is TGTGCCAGCAGCTTAGGTGGCTCGGTCCTCTCCTACAATGAGCAGTTCTTC.